A selection of T cell receptor beta chains follows, all from one sample in a study of blood T cell repertoires in COVID-19. Only in-frame clones appear in the TCRdb table, and some are missing; sequencing was by immunoSEQ multiplex PCR. The sample contains 250,000 to 400,000 clones, approximately 87% of which appear only once. The sequencing sample was made of peripheral blood. The receptors stem from a woman aged 25 to 39 with COVID-19, enrolled during active disease. CDR3s include the opening cysteine and the closing phenylalanine or tryptophan. The D gene is left open where the match is weak. A row's size may be missing; if present it is once, few, many or a size class.

v_call	d_call	clone_size	j_call	cdr3_nt	cdr3_aa
TRBV5-4	.	.	TRBJ1-1	TGTGCCAGCAGCTTGTTTATCACTGAAGCTTTCTTT	CASSLFITEAFF
TRBV10-3	.	.	TRBJ2-3	TGTGCCACCGAGTCGAGGGGCGCAGGGACTACAGATACGCAGTATTTT	CATESRGAGTTDTQYF
TRBV11-2	TRBD2	.	TRBJ2-7	TGTGCCAGCAGCTCGGGTCAAGTTAGAGGACTAGAAGAGCAGTACTTC	CASSSGQVRGLEEQYF
TRBV7-9	.	.	TRBJ2-2	TGTGCCAGCAGCCCCTATGACAGAATTCTAAACACCGGGGAGCTGTTTTTT	CASSPYDRILNTGELFF
TRBV5-4	TRBD1	.	TRBJ1-2	TGTGCCAGCAGCTTGGAGACAGGGGTCGGCTACACCTTC	CASSLETGVGYTF
TRBV6-1	.	.	TRBJ1-2	TGTGCCAGCAGTGAGGGCAGGGGAAATGGCTACACCTTC	CASSEGRGNGYTF
TRBV30	.	.	TRBJ1-5	TGTGCCTGGAGTGGAACAGGGAGTCATCAGCCCCAGCATTTT	CAWSGTGSHQPQHF
TRBV5-1	TRBD1	.	TRBJ1-2	TGCGCCAGCAGCTTGGGAGGAAACAGGGGGGACTATGGCTACACCTTC	CASSLGGNRGDYGYTF
TRBV2	.	.	TRBJ1-2	TGTGCCAGCAGTGAGTGGCCCCAGGGGTACACCTTC	CASSEWPQGYTF
TRBV5-1	TRBD2	.	TRBJ2-3	TGCGCCAGCCATGCGGGACTAGCGGGAACAGATACGCAGTATTTT	CASHAGLAGTDTQYF
TRBV27	TRBD1	.	TRBJ2-1	TGTGCCAGCAGTTTTACAGGGGAGACGTTTAATTCCAATGAGCAGTTCTTC	CASSFTGETFNSNEQFF
TRBV3-1/TRBV3-2	.	few	TRBJ1-1	TGTGCCAGCAGCCAAGAAAGGGGCACTGAAGCTTTCTTT	CASSQERGTEAFF
TRBV15	TRBD1	.	TRBJ1-5	TGTGCCACCAGCAAAGACAGGGGCGCACTACTGAGCAATCAGCCCCAGCATTTT	CATSKDRGALLSNQPQHF
TRBV10-2	TRBD1	.	TRBJ2-7	TGCGCCAGCAGTGAGTTTCGGACAGGGTTGGACGAGCAGTACTTC	CASSEFRTGLDEQYF
TRBV3-1/TRBV3-2	TRBD2	.	TRBJ2-5	TGTGCCAGCAGCCAAGAGGCTAGCGGGAGTGGCGTGGAGACCCAGTACTTC	CASSQEASGSGVETQYF
TRBV19	TRBD2	few	TRBJ2-7	TGTGCCAGTAGTACCCGGGGACTAGCCAACGAGCAGTACTTC	CASSTRGLANEQYF
TRBV10-3	TRBD2	.	TRBJ2-1	TGTGCCATCAGGGTAGCGGGAACGGACAATGAGCAGTTCTTC	CAIRVAGTDNEQFF
TRBV9	.	.	TRBJ2-1	TGTGCCAGCAGCGCCGGAGCTAGCTCCTACAATGAGCAGTTCTTC	CASSAGASSYNEQFF
TRBV19	.	.	TRBJ1-1	TGTGCCAGTAGTACTACCCCCACAGGGTGGAACACTGAAGCTTTCTTT	CASSTTPTGWNTEAFF
TRBV6-2/TRBV6-3	.	.	TRBJ1-5	TGTGCCAGCAGTTTCACTCATCAGCCCCAGCATTTT	CASSFTHQPQHF
TRBV5-6	TRBD1	.	TRBJ1-1	TGTGCCAGCAGCTGGGGCCGGGACAGTGATTTGGCTTTCTTT	CASSWGRDSDLAFF
TRBV29-1	TRBD1	.	TRBJ1-2	TGCAGCGTTCAGAGCTCGACAGGGAGTGGCTACACCTTC	CSVQSSTGSGYTF
TRBV28	TRBD1	.	TRBJ1-2	TGTGCCAGCAGTTATCCCCCGGGACAGGGGCCCTATGGCTACACCTTC	CASSYPPGQGPYGYTF
TRBV9	TRBD1	.	TRBJ2-1	TGTGCCAGCAGCTTGGGGACAGGGGGCAATGAGCAGTTCTTC	CASSLGTGGNEQFF
TRBV19	TRBD1	.	TRBJ1-4	TGTGCCAGTAGTATACTGGTAGTTAAGACGACAGGGAATCGTTTGAATGAAAAACTGTTTTTT	CASSILVVKTTGNRLNEKLFF
TRBV5-6	.	.	TRBJ1-2	TGTGCCAGCAGCCTTACAGTTTTCGCGAACTATGGCTACACCTTC	CASSLTVFANYGYTF
TRBV11-1	.	few	TRBJ1-5	TGTGCCAGCAGCTTAGAGGCGGGTGAGCAGCCCCAGCATTTT	CASSLEAGEQPQHF
TRBV2	.	.	TRBJ2-5	TGTGCCAGCAGCCAAGGGGGACAAGAGACCCAGTACTTC	CASSQGGQETQYF
TRBV19	.	few	TRBJ1-2	TGTGCCAGTAGTCTCGGGACACAGTATGGCTACACCTTC	CASSLGTQYGYTF
TRBV19	.	.	TRBJ1-5	TGTGCCAGTAGTAGGACAAGGGATCAGCCCCAGCATTTT	CASSRTRDQPQHF
TRBV27	.	.	TRBJ1-1	TGTGCCAGCAGTTTAGGGAGGGGGGGCACTGAAGCTTTCTTT	CASSLGRGGTEAFF
TRBV3-1/TRBV3-2	TRBD2	.	TRBJ2-3	TGTGCCAGCAGCCAAGACCCCCTAGCGGGGATCACAGATACGCAGTATTTT	CASSQDPLAGITDTQYF
TRBV19	.	.	TRBJ1-2	TGTGCCAGTAGTATAAAGGCACAGGGCTATGGCTACACCTTC	CASSIKAQGYGYTF
TRBV10-3	TRBD1	.	TRBJ1-1	TGTGCCACCAAGTGGGCAGGGGGAGAGGTGAACACTGAAGCTTTCTTT	CATKWAGGEVNTEAFF
TRBV27	.	.	TRBJ1-5	TGTGCCAGCAGTTTATTTTCAGGCCCCGGGAGGGATCAGCCCCAGCATTTT	CASSLFSGPGRDQPQHF
TRBV5-6	TRBD1	.	TRBJ2-1	TGTGCCAGCAGCCCCCTTATAGGTGGACAGGGCCACAATGAGCAGTTCTTC	CASSPLIGGQGHNEQFF
TRBV28	TRBD1	.	TRBJ2-7	TGTGCCAGCAAGACCAGGGGGAGCTCCTACGAGCAGTACTTC	CASKTRGSSYEQYF
TRBV30	TRBD2	.	TRBJ2-4	TGTGCCTGGAGTGTAATACACCCGGGACTAGCGGGAGGGATTAGGGTTGCCAAAAACATTCAGTACTTC	CAWSVIHPGLAGGIRVAKNIQYF
TRBV27	.	.	TRBJ2-1	TGTGAAAGTCGGGAGACTGACAATGAGCAGTTCTTC	CESRETDNEQFF
TRBV2	TRBD1	.	TRBJ2-2	TGTGCCAGCAGTGAGGGGACAGGGCCCACCGGGGAGCTGTTTTTT	CASSEGTGPTGELFF
TRBV30	.	.	TRBJ1-2	TGTGCCTGGACGGACAGCCCTTACTATGGCTACACCTTC	CAWTDSPYYGYTF
TRBV5-1	TRBD2	.	TRBJ2-2	TGCGCCAGCAGCTCCGGACTAGCCACAGGGCGGGGAGCTCCCGGGGAGCTGTTTTTT	CASSSGLATGRGAPGELFF
TRBV18	.	.	TRBJ1-4	TGTGCCAGCTCACCACTCTCAGGGTATGCAACTAATGAAAAACTGTTTTTT	CASSPLSGYATNEKLFF
TRBV21-1	.	.	TRBJ2-4	TGTGCCAGCAGCAAAGGGACGAGGGAGCAGCAGAAACTAGCCAAAAACATTCAGTACTTC	CASSKGTREQQKLAKNIQYF
TRBV7-9	.	.	TRBJ1-1	TGTGCCAGCAGCCCAGGGATTCTTGAAGCTTTCTTT	CASSPGILEAFF
TRBV24-1	TRBD2	few	TRBJ2-1	TGTGCCACCAGTGATTTACTAGCGGGAGATCAATATGAGCAGTTCTTC	CATSDLLAGDQYEQFF
TRBV5-1	TRBD1	.	TRBJ1-1	TGCGCCAGCAGTCGAATCCAGGGGGCGGCTTCTGAAGCTTTCTTT	CASSRIQGAASEAFF
TRBV5-1	TRBD1	.	TRBJ1-1	TGCGCCAGCAGAGGGACAGGGTCTCTGCTGAACACTGAAGCTTTCTTT	CASRGTGSLLNTEAFF
TRBV5-1	TRBD2	.	TRBJ2-5	TGCGCCAGCAGCTCCCATGCGGGGGGGTTCCAAGAGACCCAGTACTTC	CASSSHAGGFQETQYF
TRBV6-4	TRBD1	.	TRBJ1-1	TGTGCCAGCAGTGACAGGGGGCGGAACACTGAAGCTTTCTTT	CASSDRGRNTEAFF
TRBV5-5	TRBD1	once	TRBJ2-7	TGTGCCAGCAGCTTCCAACAGGGGATAACCTACGAGCAGTACTTC	CASSFQQGITYEQYF